This T cell receptor beta chain was retrieved from a study of beta chain features in type 1 diabetes. Study summary: Examination spanned over 85,000,000 sorted cells from all samples. Overall study findings and caveats: Researchers reported that naive, central memory and Treg TCRB repertoires appeared more similar in patients than in healthy donors. Cells that show high TCR expression could be over-represented by cDNA sequencing.

As for this clone: Its matching antigen is unknown.

Investigators reverse transcribed all isolated RNA, so they sequenced expressed TCRB transcripts. Generated by immunoSEQ multiplex PCR, the TCRdb table keeps only in-frame clones and is missing some. The sample contains roughly 250,000 clones, about 70% of which appear only once. This clonotype was obtained from a man aged 25 to 40 in good health. Sequenced input: naive CD4+ T cells from blood.

The CDR3 sequence is CAWSQSLAGAADTQYF. The CDR3 nucleotides are TGTGCCTGGAGTCAATCACTAGCGGGAGCGGCAGATACGCAGTATTTT. The rearrangement uses TRBV30 and TRBJ2-3, with 11 bases that match TRBD2. Germline assignment: CDR1 GTSNPN and CDR2 SVGIG (reference sequence). The length of the CDR3 is 16 residues. With V trimmed by 2 bases and J by 4 bases, 8 bases remained unmatched.